This TCR beta chain was obtained from a study of response to subunit inactivated influenza vaccine. Overall study results and limits: Every seasonal influenza vaccination brings in few new T cells, the authors suggested.

Germline CDR1 is SGHRS and CDR2 is YFSETQ. J gave up 8 bases and V 3 bases, and 8 bases lay outside the gene matches. The CDR3 extends over 14 amino acids. TCRdb passed the RT-PCR reads through MiXCR, listing each CDR3 protein once. The top ten hold around 14% of the sample, which has 540,000 or so distinct CDR3 sequences, roughly 13% seen once. With respect to this clonotype: Antigen specificity is unknown.

This clonotype originated in a man between 45 and 60 years old who received an inactivated influenza vaccine. The chain joins TRBV5-1 to TRBJ1-1, with 9 bases that match TRBD1. This specimen consisted of PBMCs from blood, obtained around seven weeks after vaccination. This CDR3 reads CASSSGQGGVEAFF. The CDR3 bases are TGCGCCAGCAGCTCGGGACAGGGAGGGGTCGAAGCTTTCTTT.